The 2 T cell receptor beta chains listed next were all sequenced from one sample in a study of blood T cell repertoires in COVID-19. Clones were sequenced by immunoSEQ multiplex PCR, and TCRdb holds only the in-frame ones, with some missing. The sample carries some 250,000 clones, around four fifths recorded once. Sequenced: peripheral blood. The receptors were gathered from a woman aged 55-75 years with active or convalescent COVID-19.

The CDR3 coding sequence is TGTGCCAGCAGCCAAGCCGCCGGGACAGGGGGGACGGAGACCCAGTACTTC. Translating gives CASSQAAGTGGTETQYF. The gene calls are TRBV3-1 (or the pseudogene TRBV3-2) and TRBJ2-5; 11 bases align to TRBD1. V was pared by 1 base and J by 5 bases, with 9 bases of the junction left unmatched. The germline V gene encodes CDR1 LGHDT and CDR2 YNNKEL (reference sequence). The CDR3 loop spans 17 amino acids.

The rearrangement uses TRBV4-1 and TRBJ2-3; 7 nucleotides line up with TRBD1. V trimming: 1 base; J trimming: 4 bases; junction bases outside the gene matches: 8. The V gene's germline CDR1 is MGHRA and CDR2 YSYEKL. The CDR3 is made up of 16 amino acids. The CDR3 loop is CASSQGQDRVADTQYF. For the CDR3, the DNA is TGCGCCAGCAGCCAAGGACAAGACAGGGTGGCAGATACGCAGTATTTT.